The 21 T cell receptor beta chains listed next were all sequenced from one sample in a study of beta chain features in type 1 diabetes. Study-wide results and caveats: For Type 1 diabetes patients, all four CD4+ subsets carried TCRB CDR3s that were moderately but significantly shorter.

These TCRs are of unknown antigen specificity. The study reverse transcribed the entire isolated RNA, so it sequenced expressed TCRB transcripts. The method was immunoSEQ multiplex PCR; TCRdb's version includes in-frame clones alone and lacks a portion of them. This table has about 360,000 clones, roughly 13% appearing once. Material: naive CD4+ T cells from blood. The receptors here all came from a woman between 18 and 29 years old with type 1 diabetes.

This clone occurred a few times. The gene calls are TRBV11-3 and TRBJ2-7; 13 positions agree with TRBD2. The CDR3 loop spans 15 amino acids. In germline, CDR1 is SGHNT, CDR2 YENEEA. V was pared by 5 bases and J by 4 bases, with 5 bases of the junction left unmatched. Here the CDR3 DNA reads TGTGCCAGCAGCAGACTAGCGGGAGGAAGTTACGAGCAGTACTTC. It is translated as CASSRLAGGSYEQYF.

This clone turned up a few times. The rearrangement links TRBV11-3 to TRBJ2-1, with TRBD2 identical over 8 bases. The trim removed 1 base at V and 8 bases at J, leaving 10 bases unmatched. The CDR3 loop spans 16 amino acids. Germline CDR1 reads SGHNT; CDR2 reads YENEEA. Here the CDR3 DNA reads TGTGCCAGCAGCTTAGGTTGGCGGGAGGTTTGGGATGAGCAGTTCTTC. Its translation: CASSLGWREVWDEQFF.

The chain is built from TRBV7-2 and TRBJ2-3; 12 nucleotides align to TRBD2. Losses at the gene ends were 5 bases for V and 5 bases for J; bases not matched to a gene: 11. CDR1 and CDR2 from the germline V gene are SGHTA and FQGNSA. This CDR3 spans 17 amino acids. The CDR3 is CASSRSSSGGAGDTQYF. The CDR3 nucleotides read TGTGCCAGCAGCCGTTCCTCTAGCGGGGGGGCGGGAGATACGCAGTATTTT.

V gene TRBV29-1 combines with J gene TRBJ2-7; 7 bases are a match to TRBD1. V was clipped by 6 bases and J by 6 bases; unmatched bases: 5. CDR1 and CDR2 from the germline V gene are SQVTM and ANQGSEA. This CDR3 region has 11 residues. The CDR3 is CSVFRGSEQYF. As DNA, the CDR3 is TGCAGCGTATTCAGGGGGAGCGAGCAGTACTTC.

V is TRBV5-4 and J is TRBJ2-2; TRBD2 matches 7 bases. This CDR3 is built from 16 residues. Trimming at V came to 0 bases and at J to 4 bases, leaving 6 bases not matched to a gene. Per the germline V gene, CDR1 is SGHNT and CDR2 is YYREEE (reference sequence). The CDR3 DNA follows: TGTGCCAGCAGCTTGGTTGGGAGGGCGCCCACCGGGGAGCTGTTTTTT. Translation: CASSLVGRAPTGELFF.

V gene TRBV7-9 combines with J gene TRBJ2-5; D perhaps matches TRBD1 (8 bases). Germline V gene data show CDR1 as SEHNR and CDR2 as FQNEAQ (reference sequence). V lost 5 bases to trimming and J lost 2 bases, with 18 bases between them. CDR3 size: 16 residues. CDR3 protein: CASSLGDRGGQETQYF. Written as DNA, the CDR3 is TGTGCCAGCAGCCTTGGCGACAGGGGAGGGCAAGAGACCCAGTACTTC.

This chain links TRBV6-6 with TRBJ1-1, with TRBD1 matching over 8 bases. This CDR3 is 14 amino acids long. Trimming took 2 bases from V and 5 from J; bases not matched to a gene: 4. Germline CDR1 MNHNY, CDR2 SVGAGI (reference sequence). CDR3 sequence (DNA): TGTGCCAGCAGTTACGGACAGGGTGCGACTGAAGCTTTCTTT. Residues: CASSYGQGATEAFF.

The rearrangement uses TRBV28 and TRBJ2-6; TRBD1 matches 10 bases. The germline V gene has CDR1 MDHEN and CDR2 SYDVKM. The ends lost 1 base at V and 3 bases at J; junction bases unmatched: 3. The CDR3 totals 17 residues. DNA for the CDR3: TGTGCCAGCAGTTTATTGACAGGGGGCGATGGGGCCAACGTCCTGACTTTC. Its protein is CASSLLTGGDGANVLTF.

This chain connects TRBV28 to TRBJ2-1; 7 positions match TRBD1. The V gene end was trimmed by 6 bases and the J gene end by 15 bases; junction bases not matched to a gene: 5. This CDR3 comprises 10 residues. CDR1 and CDR2 (germline): MDHEN, SYDVKM. The CDR3 sequence is CASSRDSWFF. In DNA form, the CDR3 reads TGTGCCAGCAGCCGGGACAGTTGGTTCTTC. Combining the CDR3 with reference TRBV28 and TRBJ2-1 gives the whole variable domain DVKVTQSSRYLVKRTGEKVFLECVQDMDHENMFWYRQDPGLGLRLIYFSYDVKMKEKGDIPEGYSVSREKKERFSLILESASTNQTSMYLCASSRDSWFFGPGTRLTVL.

Note on this clone: The same CDR3 can be traced to other DNA sequences in this sample. V is TRBV7-2 and J is TRBJ2-1; 7 bases align to TRBD2. J lost 5 bases, V lost 1 base, and 2 bases had no gene match. The germline V gene has CDR1 SGHTA and CDR2 FQGNSA. The CDR3 is made up of 14 amino acids. CDR3 sequence: CASSLGGSNNEQFF. CDR3 bases: TGTGCCAGCAGCTTAGGCGGGAGCAACAATGAGCAGTTCTTC.

This chain connects TRBV27 to TRBJ1-1, with 7 bases fitting TRBD1. Germline CDR1 reads MNHEY; CDR2 reads SMNVEV (reference sequence). V lost 4 bases and J lost 5; bases outside the gene matches: 1. This CDR3 has 12 residues. The CDR3 spells CASSSRGTEAFF. The CDR3 DNA follows: TGTGCCAGCAGTTCCAGGGGGACTGAAGCTTTCTTT.

This clone was observed a few times. The chain's CDR3 is CATSRGDRGRGRKLFF. CDR3 in DNA: TGTGCCACCAGCAGAGGTGATAGGGGGCGCGGAAGAAAACTGTTTTTT. The chain recombines TRBV15 with TRBJ1-4, with 7 positions matching TRBD1. This CDR3 region has 16 residues. V shed 1 base and J 10 bases; nucleotides not matched to a gene: 12. Germline V gene sequence: CDR1 LNHNV, CDR2 YYDKDF (reference sequence).

This clone occurred a few times. The chain is built from TRBV27 and TRBJ2-7; 7 bases fit TRBD2. CDR1 MNHEY and CDR2 SMNVEV come from the germline V gene (reference sequence). The CDR3 is made up of 15 amino acids. Trimming cost V 4 bases and J 4 bases; bases outside gene matches: 10. CDR3 region: CASSSRSLAEYEQYF. The CDR3 region has the DNA TGTGCCAGCAGTTCACGCAGTCTAGCGGAGTACGAGCAGTACTTC.

This clone was seen only a few times. The chain combines TRBV30 with TRBJ1-2, with 12 bases fitting TRBD1. The CDR3 runs 14 residues. Germline V CDR1 and CDR2: GTSNPN, SVGIG (reference sequence). With V trimmed by 2 bases and J by 7 bases, 5 bases remained unmatched. CDR3 DNA sequence: TGTGCCTGGAGTCGAGGGGACAGGGGGCCTGGCTACACCTTC. Its translation is CAWSRGDRGPGYTF.

V usage is TRBV2 and J usage is TRBJ2-3, with 8 bases fitting TRBD2. The V gene end was trimmed by 6 bases and the J gene end by 2 bases; junction bases not matched to a gene: 4. CDR1 SNHLY and CDR2 FYNNEI come from the germline V gene. The CDR3 sequence is 14 residues long. CDR3 in amino acids: CASRLLAVTDTQYF. As DNA, the CDR3 is TGTGCCAGCAGGCTACTAGCGGTCACAGATACGCAGTATTTT.

This chain connects TRBV6-5 to TRBJ2-1, with D possibly being TRBD1 (5 bases). The V end lost 3 bases, the J end lost 8 bases, and 8 bases lay between the germline ends. Germline loops: CDR1 MNHEY, CDR2 SVGAGI. CDR3 length equals 12 residues. CDR3 sequence reads: CASSYKGDEQFF. CDR3 nucleotide sequence: TGTGCCAGCAGTTATAAAGGGGATGAGCAGTTCTTC.

V gene TRBV7-2 combines with J gene TRBJ1-2; 8 positions match TRBD1. Trimming took 5 bases from V and 1 from J; bases not matched to a gene: 9. From germline, CDR1 is SGHTA and CDR2 FQGNSA. This CDR3 spans 16 amino acids. This CDR3 reads CASSPRQGPYNYGYTF. The CDR3 nucleotides read TGTGCCAGCAGCCCGCGACAGGGGCCTTATAACTATGGCTACACCTTC.

The chain is built from TRBV6-5 and TRBJ1-5; D is undetermined. Germline V gives CDR1 MNHEY, CDR2 SVGAGI. V lost 6 bases, J lost 7 bases, and 16 bases lay in between. This CDR3 spans 14 amino acids. The CDR3 region is CASSSEVGGQPQHF. DNA of the CDR3: TGTGCCAGCAGCTCGGAGGTCGGAGGCCAGCCCCAGCATTTT.

The table lists this clone with a count of one. This rearrangement joins TRBV6-5 to TRBJ1-2; D is perhaps TRBD1 (6 bases). The CDR3 consists of 12 residues. Looked up from germline, CDR1 is MNHEY and CDR2 is SVGAGI. V lost 6 bases and J 4 bases, leaving 9 bases between the germline ends. CDR3 in DNA: TGTGCCAGCAGCTCGACAGGCTATGGCTACACCTTC. Translated, it gives CASSSTGYGYTF.

About this clone: The same CDR3 can be traced to other DNA sequences in this sample. This chain links TRBV20-1 with TRBJ1-2, with no clear D. CDR3 length equals 10 residues. V was pared by 5 bases and J by 5 bases, with 6 bases between. CDR1 DFQATT and CDR2 SNEGSKA come from the germline V gene (reference sequence). This CDR3 reads CSASSYGYTF. The CDR3 DNA sequence: TGCAGTGCTTCCAGTTATGGCTACACCTTC.

J is TRBJ2-5 and V is TRBV11-2, with D tentatively TRBD2 (5 bases). Germline CDR1 SGHAT, CDR2 FQNNGV. The CDR3 sequence is 13 residues long. The V gene lost 3 bases and the J gene lost 4 bases, with 9 bases spanning the gap. CDR3 DNA sequence: TGTGCCAGCAGCTTTAGCGTCCTAGAGACCCAGTACTTC. This translates into CASSFSVLETQYF.